This TCR beta chain was sequenced for a study of post-analysis software for immune sequencing data. About the research overall: Courses of disease covered relapsing-remitting, secondary progressive and progressive-relapsing multiple sclerosis.

cDNA libraries for TCR beta contained unique molecular identifiers. Once roughly 0.9 to 11 million T cells were used, about 490,000 cDNA molecules resulted. TCRdb recomputed calls from the PCR reads with MiXCR, one row per CDR3 protein. The data hold 700,000 to 800,000 distinct CDR3 sequences, with about 32% observed a single time. In this sample, this clonotype turned up a few times. The antigen is unknown. The V gene's germline CDR1 is LGHDT and CDR2 YNNKEL (reference sequence). V was clipped by 1 base and J by 7 bases; unmatched bases: 10. The CDR3 is made up of 15 amino acids. General study results and limits: TRBV segments more frequent in patients than in controls numbered roughly 5 and included TRBV5-6, TRBV5-1 and TRBV20-1. The F measure placed samples prepared in the same batch into strongly shared clusters. The study found significantly lower normalized Chao1 diversity in multiple sclerosis patients than in controls.

The sample consisted of blood. The receptor comes from a girl aged 5-17 years with multiple sclerosis. The chain links TRBV3-1 to TRBJ2-7, with 7 bases that match TRBD2. This CDR3 reads CASSQVEAGTTEQYF. The CDR3 region has the DNA TGTGCCAGCAGCCAAGTTGAAGCCGGGACTACTGAGCAGTACTTC.